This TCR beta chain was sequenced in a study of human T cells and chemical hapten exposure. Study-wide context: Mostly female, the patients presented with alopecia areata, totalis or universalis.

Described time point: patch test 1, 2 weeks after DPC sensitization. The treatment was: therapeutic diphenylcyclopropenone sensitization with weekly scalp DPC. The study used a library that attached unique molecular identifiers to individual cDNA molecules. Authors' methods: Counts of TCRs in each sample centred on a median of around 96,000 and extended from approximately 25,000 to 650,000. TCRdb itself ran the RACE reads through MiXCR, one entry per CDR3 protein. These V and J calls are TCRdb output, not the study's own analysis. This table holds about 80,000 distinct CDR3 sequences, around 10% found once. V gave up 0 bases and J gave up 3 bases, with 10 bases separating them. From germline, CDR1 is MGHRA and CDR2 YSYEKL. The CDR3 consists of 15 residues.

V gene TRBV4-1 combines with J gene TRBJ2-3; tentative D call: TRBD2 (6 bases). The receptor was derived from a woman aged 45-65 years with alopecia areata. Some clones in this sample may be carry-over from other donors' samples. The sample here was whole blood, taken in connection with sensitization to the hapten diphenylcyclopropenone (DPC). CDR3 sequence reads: CASSQEASVTDTQYF. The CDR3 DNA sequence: TGCGCCAGCAGCCAAGAGGCTAGCGTTACAGATACGCAGTATTTT.